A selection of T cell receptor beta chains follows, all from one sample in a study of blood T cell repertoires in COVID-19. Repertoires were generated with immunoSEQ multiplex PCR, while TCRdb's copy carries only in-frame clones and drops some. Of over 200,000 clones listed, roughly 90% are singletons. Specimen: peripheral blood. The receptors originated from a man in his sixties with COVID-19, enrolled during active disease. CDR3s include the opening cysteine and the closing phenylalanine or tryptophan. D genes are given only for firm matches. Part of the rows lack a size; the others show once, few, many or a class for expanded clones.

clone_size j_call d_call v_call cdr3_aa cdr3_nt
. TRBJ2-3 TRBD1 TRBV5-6 CASSFVGTGVTDTQYF TGTGCCAGCAGCTTCGTTGGGACAGGGGTAACAGATACGCAGTATTTT
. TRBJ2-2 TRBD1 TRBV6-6 CASRPDRDTGELFF TGTGCCAGCAGGCCGGACAGGGATACCGGGGAGCTGTTTTTT
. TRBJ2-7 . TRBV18 CASSPYRTAVYEQYF TGTGCCAGCTCACCATACCGGACAGCAGTATACGAGCAGTACTTC
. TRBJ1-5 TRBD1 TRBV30 CAWSPGQGWTRAQHF TGTGCCTGGAGTCCCGGACAGGGGTGGACCAGGGCCCAGCATTTT
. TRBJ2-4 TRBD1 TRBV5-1 CATKPGDRGNIQYF TGCGCCACCAAACCCGGGGACAGGGGAAACATTCAGTACTTC
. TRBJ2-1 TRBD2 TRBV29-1 CSVEGGSYNEQFF TGCAGCGTTGAGGGCGGGAGCTACAATGAGCAGTTCTTC
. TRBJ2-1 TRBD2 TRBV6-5 CASSPPSGGEQFF TGTGCCAGCAGTCCGCCTAGCGGAGGGGAGCAGTTCTTC
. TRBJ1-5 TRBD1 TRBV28 CASTQWGTGDNQPQHF TGTGCCAGCACCCAGTGGGGGACAGGGGACAATCAGCCCCAGCATTTT
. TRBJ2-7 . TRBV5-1 CASSLAGPGYEQYF TGCGCCAGCAGCTTGGCGGGCCCGGGGTACGAGCAGTACTTC
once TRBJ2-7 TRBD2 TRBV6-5 CASSYQFRLAGNEQYF TGTGCCAGCAGTTATCAATTCCGACTAGCGGGCAACGAGCAGTACTTC
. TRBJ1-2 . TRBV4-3 CASSPMAGGGYTF TGCGCCAGCAGCCCTATGGCGGGGGGCGGCTACACCTTC
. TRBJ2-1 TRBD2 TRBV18 CASSLTSGAHNEQFF TGTGCCAGCTCATTGACTAGCGGGGCCCACAATGAGCAGTTCTTC
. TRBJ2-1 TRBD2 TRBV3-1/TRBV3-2 CASSQRTSDSHNEQFF TGTGCCAGCAGCCAAAGGACTAGCGACTCTCACAATGAGCAGTTCTTC
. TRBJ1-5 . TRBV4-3 CASSAGLNQPQHF TGCGCCAGCAGCGCAGGCTTAAATCAGCCCCAGCATTTT
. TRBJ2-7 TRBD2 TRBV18 CASSPIAGPGPYEQYF TGTGCCAGCTCACCAATAGCGGGCCCAGGACCCTACGAGCAGTACTTC
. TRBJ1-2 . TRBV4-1 CASSQARTVIYGYTF TGCGCCAGCAGCCAAGCCAGGACAGTCATCTATGGCTACACCTTC
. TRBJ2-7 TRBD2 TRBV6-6 CASSYPAGRNSYEQYF TGTGCCAGCAGTTACCCTGCCGGGAGGAATTCCTACGAGCAGTACTTC
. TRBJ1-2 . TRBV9 CASSAPTGNYGYTF TGTGCCAGCAGCGCTCCGACAGGAAACTATGGCTACACCTTC
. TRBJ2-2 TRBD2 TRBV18 CASSPGLAGNGDTGELFF TGTGCCAGCTCACCTGGACTAGCGGGAAATGGGGATACCGGGGAGCTGTTTTTT
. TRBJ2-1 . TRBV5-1 CASSLGGTSTYNEQFF TGCGCCAGCAGCTTGGGGGGAACTAGCACATACAATGAGCAGTTCTTC
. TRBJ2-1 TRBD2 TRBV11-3 CASSLGLAGGISSYNEQFF TGTGCCAGCAGCTTAGGACTAGCGGGAGGGATTAGCTCCTACAATGAGCAGTTCTTC
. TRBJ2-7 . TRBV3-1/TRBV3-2 CASSPAPGASYEQYF TGTGCCAGCAGCCCGGCCCCAGGGGCCTCATACGAGCAGTACTTC
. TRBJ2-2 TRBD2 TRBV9 CASSTSGREGGELFF TGTGCCAGCAGCACATCCGGACGGGAGGGCGGGGAGCTGTTTTTT
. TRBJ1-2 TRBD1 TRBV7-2 CASSLADRNGYTF TGTGCCAGCAGCTTAGCGGACAGGAATGGCTACACCTTC
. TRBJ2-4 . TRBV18 CASSPEGMAKNIQYF TGTGCCAGCTCACCGGAGGGGATGGCCAAAAACATTCAGTACTTC
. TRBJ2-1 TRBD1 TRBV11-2 CASSFLGQGNEQFF TGTGCCAGCAGCTTCCTGGGACAGGGTAATGAGCAGTTCTTC
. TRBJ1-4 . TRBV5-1 CASSLANQGQATNEKLFF TGCGCCAGCAGCTTGGCCAATCAGGGGCAGGCAACTAATGAAAAACTGTTTTTT
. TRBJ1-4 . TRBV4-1 CASSLSGEKLFF TGCGCCAGCAGCCTAAGCGGTGAAAAACTGTTTTTT
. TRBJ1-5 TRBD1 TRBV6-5 CASSYGGQGGQPQHF TGTGCCAGCAGTTACGGTGGACAGGGGGGTCAGCCCCAGCATTTT
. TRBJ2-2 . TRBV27 CASSVNRVDTGELFF TGTGCCAGCAGTGTAAACAGGGTGGACACCGGGGAGCTGTTTTTT
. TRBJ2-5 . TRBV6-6 CASRHARRGGQETQYF TGTGCCAGCAGACACGCAAGGCGGGGCGGCCAAGAGACCCAGTACTTC
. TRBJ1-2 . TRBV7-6 CASSPDPMSDGYTF TGTGCCAGCAGCCCAGACCCCATGAGCGATGGCTACACCTTC
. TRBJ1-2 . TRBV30 CAWRERDGYTF TGTGCCTGGAGAGAAAGAGATGGCTACACCTTC
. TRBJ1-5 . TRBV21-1 CASSKEGQGNQPQHF TGTGCCAGCAGCAAAGAGGGACAGGGCAATCAGCCCCAGCATTTT
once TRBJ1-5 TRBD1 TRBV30 CAWSRQGEGQPQHF TGTGCCTGGAGTCGACAGGGTGAAGGTCAGCCCCAGCATTTT
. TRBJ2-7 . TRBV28 CASSLLTTYEQYF TGTGCCAGCAGTTTATTGACAACCTACGAGCAGTACTTC
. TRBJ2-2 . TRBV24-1 CATSVDRELFF TGTGCCACCAGTGTCGACAGGGAGCTGTTTTTT
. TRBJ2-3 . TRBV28 CASGGFTSLVLTDTQYF TGTGCCAGCGGCGGGTTTACAAGTCTCGTGTTAACAGATACGCAGTATTTT
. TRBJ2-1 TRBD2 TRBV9 CASSPKGGLVTEQFF TGTGCCAGCAGCCCGAAAGGGGGACTAGTAACTGAGCAGTTCTTC
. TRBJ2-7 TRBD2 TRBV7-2 CASSLVFSGTSRIYEQYF TGTGCCAGCAGCTTAGTCTTTTCGGGGACTAGTAGGATCTACGAGCAGTACTTC
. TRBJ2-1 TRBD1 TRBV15 CATSRGAGTGGYGEQFF TGTGCCACCAGCAGAGGAGCCGGGACAGGGGGTTATGGTGAGCAGTTCTTC
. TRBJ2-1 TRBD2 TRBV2 CASSGTSIPRNEQFF TGTGCCAGCAGTGGGACTAGCATCCCGCGGAATGAGCAGTTCTTC
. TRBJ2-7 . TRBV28 CASSLHYEQYF TGTGCCAGCAGTTTACACTACGAGCAGTACTTC
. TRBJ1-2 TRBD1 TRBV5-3 CARRTGQANYGYTF TGTGCCAGAAGGACCGGACAGGCGAACTATGGCTACACCTTC
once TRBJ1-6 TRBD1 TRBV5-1 CASSPQGAGSPLHF TGCGCCAGCAGCCCGCAGGGGGCTGGGTCACCCCTCCACTTT
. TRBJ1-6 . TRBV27 CASSLSGVGGDNSPLHF TGTGCCAGCAGTTTATCTGGGGTGGGAGGGGATAATTCACCCCTCCACTTT
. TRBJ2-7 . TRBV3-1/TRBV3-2 CASSQVRGEQYF TGTGCCAGCAGCCAAGTTCGGGGCGAGCAGTACTTC
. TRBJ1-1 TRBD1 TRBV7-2 CASSLGDSWFTEAFF TGTGCCAGCAGCTTAGGGGACAGCTGGTTCACTGAAGCTTTCTTT
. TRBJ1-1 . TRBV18 CASSPDIGLGEAFF TGTGCCAGCTCACCGGACATCGGTTTGGGTGAAGCTTTCTTT
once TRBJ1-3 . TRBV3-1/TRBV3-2 CASSQATNLAGNTIYF TGTGCCAGCAGCCAAGCTACTAACCTGGCAGGAAACACCATATATTTT
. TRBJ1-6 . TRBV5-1 CASSEEGYNSPLHF TGCGCCAGCAGCGAGGAGGGTTATAATTCACCCCTCCACTTT
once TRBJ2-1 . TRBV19 CASSIQAGRTYNEQFF TGTGCCAGTAGTATCCAGGCGGGCCGGACCTACAATGAGCAGTTCTTC
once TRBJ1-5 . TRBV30 CAWSVRGGGNQPQHF TGTGCCTGGAGTGTACGGGGAGGTGGCAATCAGCCCCAGCATTTT